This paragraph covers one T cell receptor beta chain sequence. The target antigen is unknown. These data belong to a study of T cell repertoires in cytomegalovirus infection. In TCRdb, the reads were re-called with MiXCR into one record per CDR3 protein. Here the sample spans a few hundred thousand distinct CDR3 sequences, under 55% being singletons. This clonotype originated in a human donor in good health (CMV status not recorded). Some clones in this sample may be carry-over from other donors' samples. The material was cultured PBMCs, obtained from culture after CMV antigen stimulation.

The CDR3 is CSARDGLEAIQETQYF. CDR3 bases: TGCAGTGCTAGGGATGGCCTTGAGGCCATCCAAGAGACCCAGTACTTC. This rearrangement joins TRBV20-1 to TRBJ2-5; the D is unclear. The CDR3 has 16 amino acids. The germline V gene encodes CDR1 DFQATT and CDR2 SNEGSKA (reference sequence). The V and J ends lost 3 bases and 1 base respectively, with 18 bases between them.